This T cell receptor beta chain was sequenced in a study of PD-1 blockade in mismatch repair-deficient tumors. About the research overall: Enrolled about 2013-2016, patients had progressing, pretreated mismatch repair-deficient cancers of around 12 types.

Sequencing used immunoSEQ multiplex PCR; TCRdb keeps in-frame clones, though not all of them. The sample contains 60,000 to 65,000 clones, approximately 90% of which appear only once. In its sample, this clone is medium-sized (0.01 to 0.1%). Its antigen is undetermined. Whole-study results and caveats: After pembrolizumab, tumor-resident clones rose rapidly, then generally contracted before radiologic responses.

Germline V gene sequence: CDR1 SGHVS, CDR2 FQNEAQ. The CDR3 sequence is 15 residues long. The V end lost 1 base, the J end lost 0 bases, and 10 bases lay between the germline ends. The chain recombines TRBV7-8 with TRBJ2-7; possibly TRBD1 or TRBD2 for D (5 bases each). The sample in question was peripheral blood, obtained 52 weeks after starting pembrolizumab. The sequence derives from an adult with mismatch repair-deficient cancer. In DNA, the CDR3 is TGTGCCAGCAGCTTAGGTCGTGGGGGCTCCTACGAGCAGTACTTC. Translation gives CASSLGRGGSYEQYF.